Listed below are T cell receptor beta chains from one sample, sequenced in a study of PD-1 blockade in classical Hodgkin lymphoma. Only in-frame clones appear in the TCRdb table, and some are missing; sequencing was by immunoSEQ multiplex PCR. The table includes some 84,000 clones, nearly 95% detected once. This material consisted of peripheral blood mononuclear cells (PBMCs), taken before the second cycle of nivolumab. The source is a human donor with classical Hodgkin lymphoma. Both conserved end residues are part of each CDR3. D genes are given only for firm matches. Clone size is shown for a subset of rows, as once, few, many or a class of expanded clone.

V: TRBV2
length: 13
D: TRBD2
J: TRBJ2-7
size: .
DNA: TGTGCCAGCAGTGGGACTAGACTGTACGAGCAGTACTTC
CDR3: CASSGTRLYEQYF

V: TRBV6-6
length: 14
D: .
J: TRBJ2-7
size: .
DNA: TGTGCCAGCAGTTACTCGGCCAGGGAATACGAGCAGTACTTC
CDR3: CASSYSAREYEQYF

V: TRBV9
length: 14
D: .
J: TRBJ1-1
size: once
DNA: TGTGCCAGCAGCACAACCGGGGAGATCACTGAAGCTTTCTTT
CDR3: CASSTTGEITEAFF

V: TRBV29-1
length: 11
D: .
J: TRBJ1-1
size: few
DNA: TGCAGCGTTGAAGAGGGGACTGAAGCTTTCTTT
CDR3: CSVEEGTEAFF

V: TRBV7-8
length: 16
D: TRBD1
J: TRBJ2-7
size: .
DNA: TGTGCCAGCAGCTTAGTTCCGGGACAGGGATCCTACGAGCAGTACTTC
CDR3: CASSLVPGQGSYEQYF

V: TRBV29-1
length: 15
D: .
J: TRBJ1-1
size: .
DNA: TGCAGCGTTGACGGACGCGGGGGGGATAACACTGAAGCTTTCTTT
CDR3: CSVDGRGGDNTEAFF

V: TRBV7-2
length: 14
D: .
J: TRBJ2-7
size: .
DNA: TGTGCCAGCAGCTTAGGTGACATCGGGCGCGAGCAGTACTTC
CDR3: CASSLGDIGREQYF

V: TRBV5-8
length: 16
D: .
J: TRBJ2-3
size: .
DNA: TGTGCCAGCAGCTTGGCCGTCCGCGGGAACACAGATACGCAGTATTTT
CDR3: CASSLAVRGNTDTQYF

V: TRBV7-9
length: 15
D: TRBD2
J: TRBJ2-1
size: .
DNA: TGTGCCAGCAGCTTCGCGGGAGGGGGTTACAATGAGCAGTTCTTC
CDR3: CASSFAGGGYNEQFF

V: TRBV6-1
length: 14
D: TRBD1
J: TRBJ1-4
size: .
DNA: TGTGCCAGCAGTAGACAGGGGGCTAATGAAAAACTGTTTTTT
CDR3: CASSRQGANEKLFF

V: TRBV10-3
length: 12
D: .
J: TRBJ2-1
size: .
DNA: TGTGCCATCAGTGATAGGAGAAATGAGCAGTTCTTC
CDR3: CAISDRRNEQFF

V: TRBV5-1
length: 16
D: TRBD1
J: TRBJ2-7
size: .
DNA: TGCGCCAGCAGCACTGGAGAGCGACAGGGGGCCTACGAGCAGTACTTC
CDR3: CASSTGERQGAYEQYF

V: TRBV19
length: 15
D: .
J: TRBJ2-3
size: .
DNA: TGTGCCAGTAGCGGAGGGAGTGGCGCCACAGATACGCAGTATTTT
CDR3: CASSGGSGATDTQYF

V: TRBV30
length: 13
D: .
J: TRBJ1-4
size: .
DNA: TGTGCCTGGAGTAACGGGGTCGGTGAAAAACTGTTTTTT
CDR3: CAWSNGVGEKLFF

V: TRBV11-2
length: 15
D: TRBD1
J: TRBJ2-1
size: .
DNA: TGTGCCAGCAGCTTAGGGGACAGGGGCTTCGATGAGCAGTTCTTC
CDR3: CASSLGDRGFDEQFF

V: TRBV5-1
length: 17
D: TRBD2
J: TRBJ2-4
size: .
DNA: TGCGCCAGCAGCTTGGATCCAGCGGGAGGGCCCAAAAACATTCAGTACTTC
CDR3: CASSLDPAGGPKNIQYF

V: TRBV2
length: 15
D: TRBD2
J: TRBJ2-1
size: .
DNA: TGTGCCAGCAGTGAAGTCGGGTCGGGAGGGGATGAGCAGTTCTTC
CDR3: CASSEVGSGGDEQFF

V: TRBV5-1
length: 13
D: .
J: TRBJ1-1
size: .
DNA: TGCGCCAGCACCCTCCGGCTGAACACTGAAGCTTTCTTT
CDR3: CASTLRLNTEAFF

V: TRBV6-5
length: 11
D: .
J: TRBJ1-4
size: once
DNA: TGTGCCAGCGAGGGGGATGGAAAACTGTTTTTT
CDR3: CASEGDGKLFF

V: TRBV5-6
length: 15
D: TRBD1
J: TRBJ2-1
size: .
DNA: TGTGCCAGCGTCGATACGGGACAGGGTTACAATGAGCAGTTCTTC
CDR3: CASVDTGQGYNEQFF

V: TRBV5-6
length: 16
D: TRBD2
J: TRBJ2-1
size: .
DNA: TGTGCCAGCAGTTTACGTCGGGGACTAGCGGGTAATGAGCAGTTCTTC
CDR3: CASSLRRGLAGNEQFF

V: TRBV5-1
length: 15
D: TRBD2
J: TRBJ2-7
size: .
DNA: TGCGCCAGCAGCTTGAAGGGACTAGCGGGTTACGAGCAGTACTTC
CDR3: CASSLKGLAGYEQYF

V: TRBV19
length: 13
D: .
J: TRBJ1-1
size: .
DNA: TGTGCCAGTAGTTACTCGGGTGTCACTGAAGCTTTCTTT
CDR3: CASSYSGVTEAFF

V: TRBV27
length: 13
D: .
J: TRBJ1-6
size: .
DNA: TGTGCCAGCAGCTATGCGGACAGAGAACCCCTCCACTTT
CDR3: CASSYADREPLHF

V: TRBV18
length: 16
D: TRBD2
J: TRBJ2-7
size: .
DNA: TGTGCCAGCTCACCCCTCCCGGGCGGGAGCGCGTACGAGCAGTACTTC
CDR3: CASSPLPGGSAYEQYF

V: TRBV29-1
length: 12
D: .
J: TRBJ2-7
size: once
DNA: TGCAGCGTTGAAGTGGGAAACGGCGAGCAGTACTTC
CDR3: CSVEVGNGEQYF

V: TRBV5-6
length: 14
D: .
J: TRBJ2-1
size: .
DNA: TGTGCCAGCAGCTTGACGCTATCCTACAATGAGCAGTTCTTC
CDR3: CASSLTLSYNEQFF

V: TRBV2
length: 12
D: .
J: TRBJ2-7
size: .
DNA: TGTGCCAGCAGGGGACAAAGAATTGAGCAGTACTTC
CDR3: CASRGQRIEQYF

V: TRBV30
length: 13
D: .
J: TRBJ1-2
size: once
DNA: TGTGCCTGGAGTGGCCTTACCGTGCATGGCTACACCTTC
CDR3: CAWSGLTVHGYTF

V: TRBV4-2
length: 13
D: .
J: TRBJ2-6
size: .
DNA: TGTGCCAGCAGCCAAGCAGGGGCCAACGTCCTGACTTTC
CDR3: CASSQAGANVLTF

V: TRBV15
length: 13
D: .
J: TRBJ1-1
size: .
DNA: TGTGCCACCAGTCGGGGCGCGGGCACTGAAGCTTTCTTT
CDR3: CATSRGAGTEAFF

V: TRBV5-4
length: 13
D: .
J: TRBJ2-5
size: .
DNA: TGTGCCAGCAGCTGGGCCAGGGCGGAGACCCAGTACTTC
CDR3: CASSWARAETQYF

V: TRBV5-4
length: 15
D: .
J: TRBJ2-1
size: .
DNA: TGTGCCAGCAGCCCGGTGGCGACAGCCTACAATGAGCAGTTCTTC
CDR3: CASSPVATAYNEQFF

V: TRBV18
length: 14
D: TRBD1
J: TRBJ2-7
size: .
DNA: TGTGCCAGCTCACCGTCCAGGGGGCCTAGCGAGCAGTACTTC
CDR3: CASSPSRGPSEQYF

V: TRBV27
length: 14
D: .
J: TRBJ2-5
size: .
DNA: TGTGCCAGCAAGGGGGCGGGAGTAAGCGGGACCCAGTACTTC
CDR3: CASKGAGVSGTQYF

V: TRBV6-6
length: 13
D: .
J: TRBJ2-6
size: .
DNA: TGTGCCAGCAGTCCCGGGGGGGCCAACGTCCTGACTTTC
CDR3: CASSPGGANVLTF

V: TRBV13
length: 14
D: TRBD1
J: TRBJ2-1
size: once
DNA: TGTGCCAGCAGCTCAGGACAGGGTTCCAATGAGCAGTTCTTC
CDR3: CASSSGQGSNEQFF

V: TRBV28
length: 15
D: .
J: TRBJ1-1
size: once
DNA: TGTGCCAGCAGTTTATCAGGGGCAGGGGAAACTGAAGCTTTCTTT
CDR3: CASSLSGAGETEAFF